The clone carrying this TCR beta chain was seen just once. As yet, its antigen is unknown. Trimming removed 4 bases at V and 1 base at J, with 11 bases between. This CDR3 has 15 amino acids. The V gene's germline CDR1 is SGDLS and CDR2 YYNGEE. The data are from a study of OX40 agonist ivuxolimab in advanced cancers. Overall study: Intravenous ivuxolimab at 0.01 to 10 mg/kg was given to patients every 2 weeks. Partial responses were observed in three patients, of whom one had hepatocellular carcinoma and two had cutaneous melanoma. Broader study findings: Specificity for antigen went undetermined in the expanded peripheral T cells.

The data were produced by immunoSEQ multiplex PCR, yet TCRdb's version contains in-frame clones alone and is incomplete. The table includes 3,700 or so clones, over 70% detected once. This TCR was recovered from an adult with an advanced solid tumor such as melanoma, head and neck, liver or kidney cancer. Specimen: CD4+ or CD8+ T cells sorted from blood, collected in a trial of the OX40 agonist ivuxolimab. This chain links TRBV9 with TRBJ2-2; D not resolved. This CDR3 reads CASSHPSGNTGELFF. In DNA, the CDR3 is TGTGCCAGCAGCCACCCCTCCGGGAACACCGGGGAGCTGTTTTTT.